This T cell receptor beta chain is drawn from a study of brain T cells in children with intractable seizures. General study points: HCMV serostatus was not known, and viral specificity came from CDR3 similarity only. Pre-surgery blood may have been undersampled, hiding some clones.

The germline gives CDR1 MNHEY, CDR2 SMNVEV (reference sequence). The CDR3 extends over 11 amino acids. Trimming took off 7 bases at V and 6 bases at J, with 9 bases between the two ends. Comments on this clone: Its antigen is unknown.

Only cases whose brain tissue showed the highest T cell transcript signatures were sequenced. At least one anti-epileptic drug was given before surgery. The repertoire was sequenced with immunoSEQ multiplex PCR; TCRdb's copy has only in-frame clones and lacks some. The repertoire holds about 22,000 clones, with 94% as singletons. This receptor was taken from a boy aged 5 to 17 with focal cortical dysplasia and intractable seizures. The sample in question was peripheral blood, obtained at surgery. The rearrangement uses TRBV27 and TRBJ1-1; possibly TRBD1 for D (5 bases). CDR3 region: CASTRGAEAFF. The CDR3, as DNA: TGTGCCAGCACTCGGGGGGCTGAAGCTTTCTTT.